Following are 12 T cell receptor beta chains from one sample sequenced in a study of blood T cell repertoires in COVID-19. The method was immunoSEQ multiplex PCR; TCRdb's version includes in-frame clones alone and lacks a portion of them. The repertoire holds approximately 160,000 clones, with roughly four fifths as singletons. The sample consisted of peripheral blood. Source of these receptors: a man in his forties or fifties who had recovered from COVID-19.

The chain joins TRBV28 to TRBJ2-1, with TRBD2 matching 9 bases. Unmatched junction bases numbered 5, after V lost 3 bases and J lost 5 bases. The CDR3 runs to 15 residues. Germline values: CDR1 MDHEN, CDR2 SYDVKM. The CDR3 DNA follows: TGTGCCAGCAGTTTCTATAGCGGGAGAGACAATGAGCAGTTCTTC. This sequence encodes CASSFYSGRDNEQFF. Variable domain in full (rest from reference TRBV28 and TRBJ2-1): DVKVTQSSRYLVKRTGEKVFLECVQDMDHENMFWYRQDPGLGLRLIYFSYDVKMKEKGDIPEGYSVSREKKERFSLILESASTNQTSMYLCASSFYSGRDNEQFFGPGTRLTVL.

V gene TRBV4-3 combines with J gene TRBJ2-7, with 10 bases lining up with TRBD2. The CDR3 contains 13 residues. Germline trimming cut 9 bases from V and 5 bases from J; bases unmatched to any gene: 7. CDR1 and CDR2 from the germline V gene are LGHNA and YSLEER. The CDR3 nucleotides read TGCGCCAGTTCTAGCGGGAGAATGAACGAGCAGTACTTC. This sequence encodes CASSSGRMNEQYF.

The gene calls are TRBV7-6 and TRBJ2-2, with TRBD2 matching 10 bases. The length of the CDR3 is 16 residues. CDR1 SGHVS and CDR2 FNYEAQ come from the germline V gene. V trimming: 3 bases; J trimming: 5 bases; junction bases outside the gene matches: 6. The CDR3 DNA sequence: TGTGCCAGCAGCTTGAATTCAGCGGGAGGGACCGGGGAGCTGTTTTTT. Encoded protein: CASSLNSAGGTGELFF.

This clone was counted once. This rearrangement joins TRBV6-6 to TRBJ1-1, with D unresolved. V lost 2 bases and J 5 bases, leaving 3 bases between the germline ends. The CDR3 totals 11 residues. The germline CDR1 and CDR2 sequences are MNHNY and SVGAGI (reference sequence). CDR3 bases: TGTGCCAGCAGTTACCAAACTGAAGCTTTCTTT. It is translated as CASSYQTEAFF.

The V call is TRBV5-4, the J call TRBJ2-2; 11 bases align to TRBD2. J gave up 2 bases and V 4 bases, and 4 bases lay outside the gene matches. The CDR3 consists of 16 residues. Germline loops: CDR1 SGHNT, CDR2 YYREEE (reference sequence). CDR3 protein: CASSTLAGGNTGELFF. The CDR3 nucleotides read TGTGCCAGCAGCACTCTAGCGGGAGGCAACACCGGGGAGCTGTTTTTT.

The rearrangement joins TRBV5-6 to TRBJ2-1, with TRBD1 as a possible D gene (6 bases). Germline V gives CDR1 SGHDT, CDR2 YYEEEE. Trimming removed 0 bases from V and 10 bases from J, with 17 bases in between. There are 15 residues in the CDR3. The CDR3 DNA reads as TGTGCCAGCAGCTTGGGCCTTAACAGGGCTGGCGAGCAGTTCTTC. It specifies CASSLGLNRAGEQFF.

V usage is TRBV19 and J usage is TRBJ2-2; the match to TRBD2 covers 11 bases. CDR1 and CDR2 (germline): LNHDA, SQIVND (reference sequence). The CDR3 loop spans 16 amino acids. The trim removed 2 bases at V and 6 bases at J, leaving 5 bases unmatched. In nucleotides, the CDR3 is TGTGCCAGTAGTATATTAGTAGCGGGAGGGCCCGGGGAGCTGTTTTTT. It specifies CASSILVAGGPGELFF. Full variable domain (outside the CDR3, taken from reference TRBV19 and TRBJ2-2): DGGITQSPKYLFRKEGQNVTLSCEQNLNHDAMYWYRQDPGQGLRLIYYSQIVNDFQKGDIAEGYSVSREKKESFPLTVTSAQKNPTAFYLCASSILVAGGPGELFFGEGSRLTVL.

CDR3 nucleotides: TGTGCCTGGAAGGGACAGAGCTACAATGAGCAGTTCTTC. Protein sequence: CAWKGQSYNEQFF. The chain is built from TRBV30 and TRBJ2-1; TRBD1 matches 7 bases. V lost 4 bases, J lost 3 bases, and 3 bases stayed unmatched. The germline V gene has CDR1 GTSNPN and CDR2 SVGIG (reference sequence). There are 13 residues in the CDR3.

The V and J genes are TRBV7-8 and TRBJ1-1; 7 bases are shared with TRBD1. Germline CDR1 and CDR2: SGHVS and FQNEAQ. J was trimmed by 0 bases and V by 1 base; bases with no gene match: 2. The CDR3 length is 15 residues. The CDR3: CASSLGGQLNTEAFF. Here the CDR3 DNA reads TGTGCCAGCAGCTTAGGGGGACAGCTGAACACTGAAGCTTTCTTT.

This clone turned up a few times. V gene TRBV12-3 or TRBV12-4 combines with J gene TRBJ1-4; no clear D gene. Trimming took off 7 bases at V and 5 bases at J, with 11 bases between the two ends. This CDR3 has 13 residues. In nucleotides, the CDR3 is TGTGCCAGCAAGGACGGGGAGAATGAAAAACTGTTTTTT. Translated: CASKDGENEKLFF.

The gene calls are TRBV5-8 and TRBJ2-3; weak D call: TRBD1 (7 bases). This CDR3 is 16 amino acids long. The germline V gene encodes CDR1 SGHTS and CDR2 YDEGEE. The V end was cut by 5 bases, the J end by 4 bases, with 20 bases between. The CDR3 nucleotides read TGTGCCAGCAGTATCTATGGAGGGGGCGGGTCAGATACGCAGTATTTT. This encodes CASSIYGGGGSDTQYF.

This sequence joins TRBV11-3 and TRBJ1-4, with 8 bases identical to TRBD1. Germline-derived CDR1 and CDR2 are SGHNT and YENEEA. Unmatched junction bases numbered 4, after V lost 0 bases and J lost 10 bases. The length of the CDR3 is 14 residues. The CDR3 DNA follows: TGTGCCAGCAGCTTAGATGGACAGGGCGGAAAACTGTTTTTT. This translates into CASSLDGQGGKLFF.